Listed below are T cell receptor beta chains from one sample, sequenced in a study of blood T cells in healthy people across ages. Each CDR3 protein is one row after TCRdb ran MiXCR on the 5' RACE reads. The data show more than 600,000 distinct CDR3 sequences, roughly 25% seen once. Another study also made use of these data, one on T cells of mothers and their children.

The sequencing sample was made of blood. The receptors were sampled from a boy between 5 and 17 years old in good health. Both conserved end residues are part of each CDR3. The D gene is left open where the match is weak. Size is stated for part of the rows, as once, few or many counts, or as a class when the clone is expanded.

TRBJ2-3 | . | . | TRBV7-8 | TGTGCCAGCAGCGTGGAAGCTAGCACAGATACGCAGTATTTT | CASSVEASTDTQYF
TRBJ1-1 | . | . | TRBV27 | TGTGCCAGCAGGCCCTTCGGGCAAACTGAAGCTTTCTTT | CASRPFGQTEAFF
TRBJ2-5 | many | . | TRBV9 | TGTGCCAGCAGCGTCCGGGACGGGCAAGAGACCCAGTACTTC | CASSVRDGQETQYF
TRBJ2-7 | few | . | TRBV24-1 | TGTGCCACCAGTGCGACGGCTCTCTCCTACGAGCAGTACTTC | CATSATALSYEQYF
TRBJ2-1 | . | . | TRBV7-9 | TGTGCCAGCAGCTTAGCGCGGCCGGGTTCAAATGAGCAGTTCTTC | CASSLARPGSNEQFF
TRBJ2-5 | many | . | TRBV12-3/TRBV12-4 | TGTGCCAGCAGTTTCCGGGACCACCGGGCCCAGTACTTC | CASSFRDHRAQYF
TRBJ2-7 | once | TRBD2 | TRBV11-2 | TGTGCCAGCAGCTTGGCCCCGGGACTAGTAAACGAGCAGTACTTC | CASSLAPGLVNEQYF
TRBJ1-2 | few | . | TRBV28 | TGTGCCAGCAGTTCCGGTATCTATGGCTACACCTTC | CASSSGIYGYTF
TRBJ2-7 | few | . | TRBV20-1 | TGCAGCGCCCAAGGGGGGGGACGTAACGAGCAGTACTTC | CSAQGGGRNEQYF
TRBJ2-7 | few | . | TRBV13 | TGTGCCAGCAGCTCCAGCCTGGCAGGGGGGACCTACGAGCAGTACTTC | CASSSSLAGGTYEQYF
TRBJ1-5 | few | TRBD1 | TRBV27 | TGTGCCAGCAGTTTAAAAACACCGGGACAGATTATTTCTAGCAATCAGCCCCAGCATTTT | CASSLKTPGQIISSNQPQHF
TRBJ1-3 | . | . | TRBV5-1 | TGCGCCAGCAGCGACCAGGGCTCTGGAAACACCATATATTTT | CASSDQGSGNTIYF
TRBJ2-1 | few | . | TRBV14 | TGTGCCAGCAGCCAAAACGTTGGCCGCTCCTACAATGAGCAGTTCTTC | CASSQNVGRSYNEQFF
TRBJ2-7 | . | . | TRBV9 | TGTGCCAGCAGCGGCTCGACAGGAGCAAACTACGAGCAGTACTTC | CASSGSTGANYEQYF
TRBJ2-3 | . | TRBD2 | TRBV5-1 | TGCGCCAGCAGCTTGGTAGGAGCGGGGGGCGTAGATACGCAGTATTTT | CASSLVGAGGVDTQYF
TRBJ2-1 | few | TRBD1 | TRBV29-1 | TGCAGCGGACAGGGGGCGAATGAGCAGTTCTTC | CSGQGANEQFF
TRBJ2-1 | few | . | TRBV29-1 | TGCAGCGTTGAACCTAGCTCCTACAATGAGCAGTTCTTC | CSVEPSSYNEQFF
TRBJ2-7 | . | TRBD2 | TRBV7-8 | TGTGCCAGCAGCCCCGGGGCTAGCGGGGCCTACGAGCAGTACTTC | CASSPGASGAYEQYF
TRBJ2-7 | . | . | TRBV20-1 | TGCAGTGCCCATCGGGGGGCTCCACAGTACTTC | CSAHRGAPQYF
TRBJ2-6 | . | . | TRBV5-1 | TGCGCCAGCAGCTGGGGCGGTCCCTCTGGGGCCAACGTCCTGACTTTC | CASSWGGPSGANVLTF
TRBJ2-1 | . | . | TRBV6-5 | TGTGCCAGCAGTTACTTCTCAGGCGGTAGCTCCTACAATGAGCAGTTCTTC | CASSYFSGGSSYNEQFF
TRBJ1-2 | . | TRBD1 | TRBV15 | TGTGCCACCAGCAGAGATCAGGGGGTCGAGGGCTACACCTTC | CATSRDQGVEGYTF